The T cell receptor (beta chain) described here comes from a study of cytomegalovirus exposure and HLA in healthy donors. The PCR contained 60 Vbeta and 13 Jbeta primers. The repertoire was sequenced with immunoSEQ multiplex PCR; TCRdb's copy has only in-frame clones and lacks some. Here the sample spans approximately 94,000 clones, more than 75% being singletons. The CDR3 covers 14 residues. The germline V and J ends were trimmed by 6 bases and 2 bases, with 15 bases remaining between them. The V gene's germline CDR1 is SQVTM and CDR2 ANQGSEA. This chain links TRBV29-1 with TRBJ2-3, with D maybe TRBD2 (5 bases). The specimen was PBMCs. This receptor was identified in a man younger than 40 in good health and CMV-seropositive. CDR3 residues: CSVGRTLTTDTQYF. In nucleotides, the CDR3 is TGCAGCGTGGGCCGGACTCTCACCACAGATACGCAGTATTTT.